These T cell receptor beta chains were read from a single sample in a study of CD8 T cells in Susac syndrome. In TCRdb, the immunoSEQ multiplex PCR reads were re-called with MiXCR into one record per CDR3 protein. The table shows about 200,000 distinct CDR3 sequences, with 90% to 95% occurring only once. Sequenced sample: CD4+ T cells from PBMCs. Receptors were obtained from a human donor with multiple sclerosis. The CDR3 runs from the conserved cysteine through the conserved F or W. Each record gives: V gene, clone size, J gene, D gene, CDR3 protein, CDR3 DNA. D genes are given only for firm matches. Clone size, where shown, is once, few, many, or a class for clones that have expanded.

TRBV20-1	once	TRBJ2-1	TRBD2	CSAWTSGSNEQFF	TGCAGTGCTTGGACTAGCGGGAGCAATGAGCAGTTCTTC
TRBV24-1	once	TRBJ2-3	-	CATSVGVRQYF	TGTGCCACCAGTGTCGGGGTACGGCAGTATTTT
TRBV30	-	TRBJ2-7	-	CAWSPGTYYEQYF	TGTGCCTGGAGTCCTGGGACTTATTACGAGCAGTACTTC
TRBV5-8	-	TRBJ2-2	-	CASTDSVPGELFF	TGTGCCAGCACAGACAGTGTCCCGGGGGAGCTGTTTTTT
TRBV12-3/TRBV12-4	-	TRBJ1-1	TRBD1	CASSLSPGGQGTFF	TGTGCCAGCAGTTTAAGCCCTGGGGGACAGGGTACTTTCTTT
TRBV20-1	-	TRBJ2-1	TRBD1	CSASPGQGDGIEQFF	TGCAGTGCTAGCCCCGGACAGGGGGATGGGATTGAGCAGTTCTTC
TRBV29-1	-	TRBJ1-2	-	CSVETGRYGYTF	TGCAGCGTTGAGACAGGCCGCTATGGCTACACCTTC
TRBV7-9	-	TRBJ2-7	-	CASSPKTGYEQYF	TGTGCCAGCAGCCCCAAAACAGGGTACGAGCAGTACTTC
TRBV27	-	TRBJ2-1	-	CASSPRALSSYNEQFF	TGTGCCAGCAGTCCCCGGGCTCTGAGCTCCTACAATGAGCAGTTCTTC
TRBV30	-	TRBJ1-1	-	CAWSRKGWDTEAFF	TGTGCCTGGAGTCGCAAGGGTTGGGACACTGAAGCTTTCTTT
TRBV18	-	TRBJ1-6	-	CASSISEVASPLHF	TGTGCCAGCTCCATCTCCGAGGTAGCGTCACCCCTCCACTTT
TRBV5-4	-	TRBJ1-1	TRBD1	CASSLGQGSEAFF	TGTGCCAGCAGCTTGGGACAGGGAAGTGAAGCTTTCTTT
TRBV6-6	once	TRBJ1-1	-	CASSYGGYEAFF	TGTGCCAGCAGTTACGGAGGATATGAAGCTTTCTTT
TRBV12-3/TRBV12-4	once	TRBJ1-5	-	CASSFRARRPQHF	TGTGCCAGCAGTTTCAGGGCTCGGAGGCCCCAGCATTTT
TRBV20-1	-	TRBJ2-5	-	CSAQPGRRETQYF	TGCAGTGCTCAGCCCGGTCGAAGGGAGACCCAGTACTTC
TRBV6-6	-	TRBJ1-1	-	CASSAPDAIGAFF	TGTGCCAGCAGTGCTCCGGACGCTATAGGAGCTTTCTTT
TRBV28	-	TRBJ2-1	TRBD1	CASSHSWTGDNEQFF	TGTGCCAGCAGCCACTCTTGGACAGGGGACAATGAGCAGTTCTTC
TRBV30	-	TRBJ2-2	TRBD2	CARTKREAGTGELFF	TGTGCCCGTACCAAGCGGGAGGCTGGCACCGGGGAGCTGTTTTTT
TRBV7-9	-	TRBJ2-7	-	CASSLVWGTTYEQYF	TGTGCCAGCAGCTTAGTTTGGGGGACCACCTACGAGCAGTACTTC
TRBV20-1	-	TRBJ2-1	-	CSAPWGAGGYEQFF	TGCAGTGCCCCATGGGGGGCCGGGGGCTATGAGCAGTTCTTC
TRBV6-6	-	TRBJ2-5	TRBD1	CASSYGQGGETQYF	TGTGCCAGCAGTTACGGACAGGGGGGAGAGACCCAGTACTTC
TRBV7-2	once	TRBJ2-1	-	CASSLGGISGQFF	TGTGCCAGCAGCTTAGGAGGGATCTCAGGGCAGTTCTTC
TRBV14	-	TRBJ2-2	-	CASSRGLNTGELFF	TGTGCCAGCAGCCGGGGGTTGAACACCGGGGAGCTGTTTTTT
TRBV10-3	-	TRBJ1-5	-	CAISGEGQPQHF	TGTGCCATAAGCGGGGAAGGGCAGCCCCAGCATTTT
TRBV20-1	-	TRBJ1-1	-	CSARVPGMNTEAFF	TGCAGTGCTAGAGTGCCGGGCATGAACACTGAAGCTTTCTTT
TRBV14	-	TRBJ2-1	-	CASSPRVSGEQFF	TGTGCCAGCAGCCCTCGGGTCTCCGGTGAGCAGTTCTTC
TRBV7-2	once	TRBJ2-7	-	CASSRLLPREQYF	TGTGCCAGCAGTAGACTCCTACCTCGGGAGCAGTACTTC
TRBV2	-	TRBJ1-2	-	CASSDPGVGNGGYTF	TGTGCCAGCAGTGATCCGGGGGTGGGGAATGGAGGCTACACCTTC
TRBV9	-	TRBJ2-1	-	CASSLRGAYNEQFF	TGTGCCAGCAGCTTGCGAGGGGCTTACAATGAGCAGTTCTTC
TRBV4-1	-	TRBJ2-5	-	CASSQQLQKETQYF	TGCGCCAGCAGCCAACAGTTACAGAAAGAGACCCAGTACTTC
TRBV3-1	-	TRBJ2-2	TRBD1	CASSTWTGGRSTGELFF	TGTGCCAGCAGCACTTGGACAGGGGGAAGGAGCACCGGGGAGCTGTTTTTT
TRBV20-1	-	TRBJ1-2	-	CSARVEGHGYTF	TGCAGTGCTAGAGTGGAAGGACATGGCTACACCTTC
TRBV10-3	-	TRBJ1-2	-	CAISGGDQNYGYTF	TGTGCCATCAGCGGTGGGGACCAAAACTATGGCTACACCTTC
TRBV20-1	-	TRBJ1-2	-	CSARTVANYGYTF	TGCAGTGCTAGGACAGTAGCTAACTATGGCTACACCTTC
TRBV5-4	-	TRBJ2-7	-	CASSLEAGEQYF	TGTGCCAGCAGCTTGGAGGCGGGAGAGCAGTACTTC
TRBV2	-	TRBJ2-7	TRBD1	CASRETGTVFSYEQYF	TGTGCCAGCAGAGAAACCGGGACAGTCTTCTCCTACGAGCAGTACTTC
TRBV29-1	-	TRBJ2-5	TRBD1	CSVEDRVIGETQYF	TGCAGCGTTGAGGACAGGGTCATAGGAGAGACCCAGTACTTC
TRBV12-3/TRBV12-4	-	TRBJ1-1	-	CASRSRAEAFF	TGTGCCAGCAGGAGTCGCGCTGAAGCTTTCTTT
TRBV30	-	TRBJ1-5	-	CAWSSRGNQPQHF	TGTGCCTGGAGTTCACGTGGCAATCAGCCCCAGCATTTT
TRBV4-1	-	TRBJ2-3	TRBD1	CASSRTRQGSTDTQYF	TGCGCCAGCAGCCGTACCCGACAGGGCTCCACAGATACGCAGTATTTT
TRBV25-1	-	TRBJ2-2	-	CASTRGREGELFF	TGTGCCAGCACCCGAGGTCGGGAAGGGGAGCTGTTTTTT
TRBV20-1	-	TRBJ1-4	-	CSVLRDPNEKLFF	TGCAGTGTCCTCAGGGATCCTAATGAAAAACTGTTTTTT
TRBV5-6	-	TRBJ2-7	TRBD1	CASSLGQGRTYEQYF	TGTGCCAGCAGCCTCGGACAGGGTAGGACCTACGAGCAGTACTTC
TRBV14	once	TRBJ2-3	-	CASSPQGRVRTDTQYF	TGTGCCAGCAGCCCACAAGGGCGGGTGAGAACAGATACGCAGTATTTT
TRBV3-1	-	TRBJ2-1	-	CASSQGVRRDEQFF	TGTGCCAGCAGCCAAGGGGTTAGAAGGGACGAGCAGTTCTTC
TRBV20-1	-	TRBJ2-5	-	CSATTSAETQYF	TGCAGTGCCACGACTAGTGCGGAGACCCAGTACTTC
TRBV7-6	once	TRBJ2-3	-	CASSPGSYTDTQYF	TGTGCCAGCAGCCCTGGGTCCTACACAGATACGCAGTATTTT
TRBV9	-	TRBJ1-5	-	CASSANGGSNQPQHF	TGTGCCAGCAGCGCGAACGGGGGGAGCAATCAGCCCCAGCATTTT
TRBV20-1	-	TRBJ2-7	-	CSARDIRETGEQYF	TGCAGTGCTAGAGATATTCGAGAGACTGGCGAGCAGTACTTC
TRBV20-1	-	TRBJ2-3	-	CSARDSTSTDTQYF	TGCAGTGCAAGGGACTCCACTAGCACAGATACGCAGTATTTT
TRBV18	-	TRBJ2-5	-	CASSPRRLDGETQYF	TGTGCCAGCTCACCTAGAAGACTAGACGGGGAGACCCAGTACTTC
TRBV9	-	TRBJ2-7	TRBD1	CASSPQDRAPYEQYF	TGTGCCAGCAGCCCCCAGGACAGGGCCCCCTACGAGCAGTACTTC
TRBV30	-	TRBJ2-1	TRBD2	CAWSVGGGYPNEQFF	TGTGCCTGGAGTGTGGGGGGGGGATATCCCAATGAGCAGTTCTTC
TRBV10-3	-	TRBJ2-1	-	CAISESGAGQFF	TGTGCCATCAGTGAGTCCGGGGCGGGGCAGTTCTTC
TRBV5-1	-	TRBJ1-1	-	CASSLAGGGNTEAFF	TGCGCCAGCAGCTTGGCGGGGGGAGGAAACACTGAAGCTTTCTTT
TRBV12-3/TRBV12-4	-	TRBJ1-4	TRBD1	CASSSRDSLNEKLFF	TGTGCCAGCAGTTCCCGGGACAGCCTTAATGAAAAACTGTTTTTT
TRBV29-1	-	TRBJ1-1	-	CSVVRGAVNTEAFF	TGCAGCGTTGTGCGGGGCGCGGTGAACACTGAAGCTTTCTTT
TRBV2	-	TRBJ2-3	-	CASRTLSDTQYF	TGTGCCAGCAGGACTCTCTCTGATACGCAGTATTTT
TRBV7-8	few	TRBJ2-2	-	CASSSTIAGELFF	TGTGCCAGCAGCTCTACCATCGCCGGGGAGCTGTTTTTT
TRBV29-1	-	TRBJ2-5	-	CSVVLSQETQYF	TGCAGCGTTGTTCTCAGTCAAGAGACCCAGTACTTC